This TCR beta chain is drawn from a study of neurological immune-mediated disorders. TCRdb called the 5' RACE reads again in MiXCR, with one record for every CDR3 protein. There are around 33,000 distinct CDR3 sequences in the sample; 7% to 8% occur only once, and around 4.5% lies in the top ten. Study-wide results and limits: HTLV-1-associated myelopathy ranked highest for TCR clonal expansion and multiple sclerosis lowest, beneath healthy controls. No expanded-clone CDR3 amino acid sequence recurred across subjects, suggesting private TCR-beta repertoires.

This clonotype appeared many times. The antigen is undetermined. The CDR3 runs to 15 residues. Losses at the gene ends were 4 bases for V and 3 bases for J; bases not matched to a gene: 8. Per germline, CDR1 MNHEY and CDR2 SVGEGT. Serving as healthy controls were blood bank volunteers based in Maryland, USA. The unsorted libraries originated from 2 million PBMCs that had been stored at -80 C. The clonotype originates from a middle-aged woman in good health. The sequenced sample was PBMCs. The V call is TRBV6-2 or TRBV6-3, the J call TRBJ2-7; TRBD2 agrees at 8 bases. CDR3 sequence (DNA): TGTGCCAGCAGTTCCCCAGCGGGGGTCATCTACGAGCAGTACTTC. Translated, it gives CASSSPAGVIYEQYF.